These 29 T cell receptor beta chains were sequenced from one sample in a study of Ad26.COV2.S vaccination and SARS-CoV-2 variants. The treatment is: some 19 received Ad26.COV2.S at low or high dose, single or two shots; about five received placebo; per-sample allocation not given. At day 63 after the first vaccine or placebo injection, samples were drawn. Here immunoSEQ multiplex PCR was the method, and the copy in TCRdb shows in-frame clones only, minus some. The table lists some 290,000 clones, roughly 84% of them singletons. Material: peripheral blood, obtained in a trial of Ad26.COV2.S vaccine versus placebo. The receptors were gathered from a person aged 18 to 65 who received the Ad26.COV2.S COVID-19 vaccine or a placebo.

J is TRBJ2-7 and V is TRBV5-4; TRBD1 aligns across 7 bases. CDR3 length: 17 residues. With V trimmed by 1 base and J by 0 bases, 10 bases remained unmatched. Germline CDR1 reads SGHNT; CDR2 reads YYREEE (reference sequence). CDR3: CASSLSHPGQSSYEQYF. CDR3 in DNA: TGTGCCAGCAGCTTGTCCCACCCGGGACAGTCCTCCTACGAGCAGTACTTC.

V and J are TRBV6-6 and TRBJ1-2, with 9 bases lining up with TRBD1. After removal of 5 bases from V and 3 bases from J, the junction contained 13 bases not matched to a gene. This CDR3 spans 17 amino acids. CDR1 is MNHNY, CDR2 SVGAGI, per germline (reference sequence). The CDR3 sequence is CASSPPGTGSSYYGYTF. Written as DNA, the CDR3 is TGTGCCAGCAGTCCCCCCGGGACAGGGAGTTCATACTATGGCTACACCTTC.

This clone has just one count. The genes are TRBV7-2 and TRBJ1-2, with 9 bases lining up with TRBD1. This CDR3 comprises 15 residues. Germline trimming cut 0 bases from V and 2 bases from J; bases unmatched to any gene: 1. The germline V gene has CDR1 SGHTA and CDR2 FQGNSA. CDR3 sequence reads: CASSLAGQGNYGYTF. The DNA for the CDR3 is TGTGCCAGCAGCTTAGCCGGACAGGGGAACTATGGCTACACCTTC.

The chain joins TRBV7-2 to TRBJ2-7; D remains ambiguous. CDR1 and CDR2 (germline): SGHTA, FQGNSA. The germline V and J ends were trimmed by 5 bases and 7 bases, with 24 bases remaining between them. CDR3 length equals 16 residues. The CDR3 region is CASSLRTSDPRMEQYF. The CDR3 coding sequence is TGTGCCAGCAGCCTACGAACTTCGGACCCTCGGATGGAGCAGTACTTC.

Turning to this clone: This same CDR3 is encoded by further DNA sequences in the sample. The rearrangement joins TRBV3-1 (or the pseudogene TRBV3-2) to TRBJ2-2, with a tentative D call TRBD1 (5 bases). The CDR3 extends over 12 amino acids. Germline assignment: CDR1 LGHDT and CDR2 YNNKEL (reference sequence). V was clipped by 3 bases and J by 8 bases, with 7 bases between them. The CDR3, as DNA: TGTGCCAGCAGCCAGGGGCGGGGGGAGCTGTTTTTT. It specifies CASSQGRGELFF.

V is TRBV24-1 and J is TRBJ2-3; TRBD2 agrees at 9 bases. V trimming: 9 bases; J trimming: 3 bases; junction bases outside the gene matches: 6. The CDR3 spans 14 residues. Looked up from germline, CDR1 is KGHDR and CDR2 is SFDVKD. CDR3 coding DNA: TGTGCCACCTCGAGCGGGGGGAAAACAGATACGCAGTATTTT. This codes for CATSSGGKTDTQYF.

This clone was seen a few times. The rearrangement joins TRBV6-6 to TRBJ1-4; tentative D call: TRBD1 (5 bases). In germline, CDR1 is MNHNY, CDR2 SVGAGI (reference sequence). V was clipped by 5 bases and J by 8 bases, with 6 bases between them. The CDR3 runs to 11 residues. CDR3 residues: CASSRQEKLFF. Written as DNA, the CDR3 is TGTGCCAGCAGTCGACAGGAAAAACTGTTTTTT.

This chain connects TRBV18 to TRBJ2-3; TRBD1 matches 10 bases. Germline assignment: CDR1 KGHSH and CDR2 LQKENI. Trimming at V came to 5 bases and at J to 5 bases, leaving 7 bases not matched to a gene. The CDR3 contains 15 residues. The CDR3 reads CASSSGQGDLDTQYF. The CDR3 DNA follows: TGTGCCAGCTCAAGCGGACAGGGGGATTTAGATACGCAGTATTTT.

The chain employs TRBV12-3 or TRBV12-4 and TRBJ1-3; D is possibly TRBD1 (5 bases). The V end lost 7 bases, the J end lost 4 bases, and 11 bases lay between the germline ends. CDR3 length: 13 amino acids. The CDR3: CASTGRTGNTIYF. CDR3 nucleotides: TGTGCCAGCACAGGGAGGACGGGAAACACCATATATTTT.

Turning to this clone: The same CDR3 can be traced to other DNA sequences in this sample. The chain links TRBV7-2 to TRBJ1-1, with D tentatively TRBD1 (5 bases). CDR3 length: 13 amino acids. Germline CDR1 and CDR2: SGHTA and FQGNSA. V was pared by 3 bases and J by 1 base, with 6 bases between. The CDR3 region is CASSLQGNTEAFF. The CDR3 DNA reads as TGTGCCAGCAGCTTGCAGGGGAACACTGAAGCTTTCTTT. Combining the CDR3 with reference TRBV7-2 and TRBJ1-1 gives the whole variable domain GAGVSQSPSNKVTEKGKDVELRCDPISGHTALYWYRQSLGQGLEFLIYFQGNSAPDKSGLPSDRFSAERTGGSVSTLTIQRTQQEDSAVYLCASSLQGNTEAFFGQGTRLTVV.

The V call is TRBV12-3 or TRBV12-4, the J call TRBJ1-2; D gene uncertain. The CDR3 is made up of 13 amino acids. V lost 5 bases and J 6 bases, leaving 13 bases between the germline ends. The CDR3 DNA reads as TGTGCCAGCAGTCCCCGTGGGGTTGATGGCTACACCTTC. Its translation: CASSPRGVDGYTF.

This clone was observed a few times. The V call is TRBV2, the J call TRBJ1-6, with 7 bases that match TRBD1. CDR3 length equals 15 residues. Trimming cost V 6 bases and J 9 bases; bases outside gene matches: 11. Germline V lookup: CDR1 SNHLY, CDR2 FYNNEI. This CDR3 is CASRPNRGGSSPLHF. The DNA of the CDR3 is TGTGCCAGCAGGCCTAACAGGGGAGGTAGTTCACCCCTCCACTTT.

This chain joins TRBV27 and TRBJ1-5, with 9 bases identical to TRBD1. CDR3 length: 16 amino acids. Trimming cost V 6 bases and J 5 bases; bases outside gene matches: 11. Germline CDR1 reads MNHEY; CDR2 reads SMNVEV (reference sequence). The CDR3 sequence is CASRTTTGGPYQPQHF. In DNA form, the CDR3 reads TGTGCCAGCAGAACCACGACAGGGGGGCCCTATCAGCCCCAGCATTTT.

The CDR3 nucleotides read TGTGCCAGCAGGGAGACGGGCCCACACGAGCAGTACTTC. As protein: CASRETGPHEQYF. V usage is TRBV2 and J usage is TRBJ2-7; D is uncertain. The CDR3 is 13 residues long. The V end lost 6 bases, the J end lost 5 bases, and 14 bases lay between the germline ends. Germline CDR1 and CDR2: SNHLY and FYNNEI.

The rearrangement joins TRBV15 to TRBJ2-7; D is uncertain. The CDR3 runs to 14 residues. Germline CDR1 and CDR2: LNHNV and YYDKDF (reference sequence). V lost 4 bases and J lost 12, with 22 bases in between. In DNA, the CDR3 is TGTGCCACCAGCACTGGGAATTCCCAGCCCTCATTGTACTTC. It yields the protein CATSTGNSQPSLYF.

The gene calls are TRBV6-2 or TRBV6-3 and TRBJ2-2; D might be TRBD1 or TRBD2, each matching 6 bases. The germline CDR1 and CDR2 sequences are MNHEY and SVGEGT. V was cut by 3 bases and J by 1 base, with 12 bases left in between. CDR3 length equals 16 residues. The CDR3: CASSYSGQWNTGELFF. The DNA for the CDR3 is TGTGCCAGCAGTTATAGCGGACAGTGGAACACCGGGGAGCTGTTTTTT.

This chain connects TRBV5-1 to TRBJ1-4, with 9 bases lining up with TRBD1. This CDR3 has 13 residues. The V gene's germline CDR1 is SGHRS and CDR2 YFSETQ. Trimming removed 4 bases from V and 6 bases from J; junction bases left unmatched: 1. The CDR3 region has the DNA TGCGCCAGCAGCAGACAGGGGGATGAAAAACTGTTTTTT. This sequence encodes CASSRQGDEKLFF.

CDR3 nucleotides: TGTGCCAGCAGCTCCCGACGCAATCAGCCCCAGCATTTT. Protein: CASSSRRNQPQHF. V gene TRBV7-2 combines with J gene TRBJ1-5; D is ambiguous. The CDR3 contains 13 residues. Looked up from germline, CDR1 is SGHTA and CDR2 is FQGNSA. The ends were cut back, 4 bases at V and 2 bases at J, with 6 bases in the middle.

This clone was counted once. V gene TRBV30 combines with J gene TRBJ2-3, with D hard to call. The CDR3 loop spans 11 amino acids. V lost 1 base and J lost 6, with 5 bases in between. Germline values: CDR1 GTSNPN, CDR2 SVGIG (reference sequence). This CDR3 is CAWSGRDTQYF. The CDR3 DNA sequence: TGTGCCTGGAGTGGCCGGGATACGCAGTATTTT.

The chain is built from TRBV10-2 and TRBJ1-2; 8 bases fit TRBD1. The CDR3 length is 12 residues. Trimming took 6 bases from V and 6 from J; bases not matched to a gene: 3. The V gene's germline CDR1 is WSHSY and CDR2 SAAADI. The CDR3 reads CASSPTGDGYTF. The CDR3, as DNA: TGCGCCAGCAGCCCGACAGGGGATGGCTACACCTTC.

The chain couples TRBV7-2 to TRBJ2-3; 8 positions agree with TRBD2. From germline, CDR1 is SGHTA and CDR2 FQGNSA. The CDR3 covers 16 residues. V shed 5 bases and J 4 bases; nucleotides not matched to a gene: 11. The CDR3 is CASSPGERGTPDTQYF. The CDR3, as DNA: TGTGCCAGCAGCCCGGGGGAGCGGGGGACCCCAGATACGCAGTATTTT.

V gene TRBV5-1 combines with J gene TRBJ2-3, with D perhaps matching TRBD1 (5 bases). Trimming took 0 bases from V and 1 from J, leaving 9 bases between them. The CDR3 sequence is 15 residues long. Germline V gives CDR1 SGHRS, CDR2 YFSETQ. The CDR3 spells CASSLGVGGTDTQYF. CDR3 DNA sequence: TGCGCCAGCAGCTTGGGGGTAGGGGGCACAGATACGCAGTATTTT.

CDR3 sequence (DNA): TGCGCCAGCAGCTCTACTAGCGGGGGGGCCCACGAGCAGTACTTC. As protein: CASSSTSGGAHEQYF. V gene TRBV5-1 combines with J gene TRBJ2-7; 13 bases are a match to TRBD2. This CDR3 is 15 amino acids long. The trim removed 3 bases at V and 5 bases at J, leaving 5 bases unmatched. Per germline, CDR1 SGHRS and CDR2 YFSETQ.

This chain joins TRBV6-5 and TRBJ2-2, with D possibly being TRBD1 or TRBD2 (5 bases each). V lost 3 bases and J 0 bases, leaving 8 bases between the germline ends. This CDR3 spans 15 amino acids. Germline CDR1 is MNHEY and CDR2 is SVGAGI. The chain's CDR3 is CASSYRGANTGELFF. The CDR3 DNA sequence: TGTGCCAGCAGTTATCGAGGGGCGAACACCGGGGAGCTGTTTTTT.

The chain couples TRBV11-2 to TRBJ2-1; D may be TRBD2 (6 bases). The germline V and J ends were trimmed by 5 bases and 10 bases, with 21 bases remaining between them. The CDR3 extends over 15 amino acids. CDR1 and CDR2 (germline): SGHAT, FQNNGV. The CDR3 region is CASSTGPPFGGEQFF. The CDR3 DNA reads as TGTGCCAGCAGCACCGGGCCGCCGTTTGGGGGGGAGCAGTTCTTC. The whole variable domain, remainder taken from reference TRBV11-2 and TRBJ2-1, is EAGVAQSPRYKIIEKRQSVAFWCNPISGHATLYWYQQILGQGPKLLIQFQNNGVVDDSQLPKDRFSAERLKGVDSTLKIQPAKLEDSAVYLCASSTGPPFGGEQFFGPGTRLTVL.

The CDR3 coding sequence is TGCAGCGCCGCCGGGATCTTGACCTACGAGCAGTACTTC. This translates into CSAAGILTYEQYF. The chain is built from TRBV29-1 and TRBJ2-7; a possible D gene is TRBD2 (5 bases). Germline V lookup: CDR1 SQVTM, CDR2 ANQGSEA. Between the trimmed V and J ends, which lost 7 bases and 2 bases, there was a span of 15 bases. The CDR3 runs to 13 residues.

This clone showed up just a few times. The rearrangement links TRBV7-9 to TRBJ1-5, with D uncertain. V dropped 4 bases and J dropped 9 bases, with 16 bases sitting between them. CDR1 and CDR2 from the germline V gene are SEHNR and FQNEAQ (reference sequence). CDR3 length: 14 residues. CDR3 residues: CASSSPPAVGPQHF. The CDR3 DNA follows: TGTGCCAGCAGCTCCCCTCCCGCGGTGGGGCCCCAGCATTTT.

As DNA, the CDR3 is TGTGCCAGCAGTTTAAGAGGGGGTGGGAATCAGCCCCAGCATTTT. Residues: CASSLRGGGNQPQHF. The chain is built from TRBV27 and TRBJ1-5, with D maybe TRBD1 (6 bases). Looked up from germline, CDR1 is MNHEY and CDR2 is SMNVEV (reference sequence). The CDR3 sequence is 15 residues long. V was cut by 2 bases and J by 4 bases, with 12 bases left in between.

This clone has only a few counts. CDR3 bases: TGTGCCAGCAGCTTGGACAGGGACAATGAGCAGTTCTTC. Encoded protein: CASSLDRDNEQFF. The chain couples TRBV12-1 to TRBJ2-1; the table's D call TRBD1 went unverified against the DNA. TRBV12-1 represents a pseudogene. This CDR3 has 13 residues.